Following are 22 T cell receptor beta chains from one sample sequenced in a study of CD8+ T cells in alopecia areata. Extraction and reverse transcription of RNA yielded cDNA as the sequencing template. Sequenced by immunoSEQ multiplex PCR; TCRdb stores in-frame clones only, minus some. This record lists 200,000 to 300,000 clones, none seen once only, and the top ten clones contain roughly 1.2%. The study sorted pooled cutaneous lymph node cells by CD4, CD8alpha, NKG2D, NKG2ACE and other markers. Material: CD4+ T cells sorted from a lymph node. These TCRs come from a C3H/HeJ mouse with alopecia areata. The strain's MHC: H2-k.

This clone was picked up a small number of times. Gene names are mouse gene names. The CDR3 goes on 4 residues after the read ends, and that part is filled in from the germline J gene. The chain has TRBV31 and TRBJ1-1, with 8 nucleotides matching TRBD1. After removal of 0 bases from V and 0 bases from J, the junction contained 3 bases not matched to a gene. CDR3 length: 15 amino acids. Looked up from germline, CDR1 is GKSSPN and CDR2 is SITVG. Incomplete CDR3 DNA: TGTGCCTGGAGTCTAATGGGACAGGCAAACACA. Translated, it gives CAWSLMGQANT. The CDR3 as a whole reads CAWSLMGQANTEVFF.

A remark on this clone: Germline and genes: mouse. The read falls 4 residues short of the CDR3 end, and the missing part is taken from the germline J gene. The chain joins TRBV1 to TRBJ2-4, with D possibly matching TRBD2 (5 bases). The length of the CDR3 is 13 residues. The germline V gene encodes CDR1 NSQYPW and CDR2 LRSPGD (reference sequence). The CDR3 protein is CTCSAGEINTLYF. The part of the CDR3 DNA that was read is TGCACCTGCAGTGCTGGGGAAATCAAC.

For this clone: Genes and germline come from the mouse. The read ends 4 residues before the CDR3 terminus; that terminus is restored from the germline J gene. The V and J genes are TRBV14 and TRBJ2-1; D is possibly TRBD1 (7 bases). Germline CDR1 reads SGHDT; CDR2 reads FRDEAV. The V gene lost 2 bases and the J gene lost 0 bases, with 9 bases spanning the gap. The CDR3 covers 15 residues. The DNA read from the CDR3 is TGTGCCAGCAGTTTAGGGGGCCCTAACTATGCT. Encoded protein: CASSLGGPNYA. The whole CDR3 is CASSLGGPNYAEQFF. Drawing the rest from reference TRBV14 and TRBJ2-1, the complete variable domain is EAGVTQSPRYAVLQEGQAVSFWCDPISGHDTLYWYQQPRDQGPQLLVYFRDEAVIDNSQLPSDRFSAVRPKGTNSTLKIQSAKQGDTATYLCASSLGGPNYAEQFFGPGTRLTVL.

With respect to this clone: Genes and germline come from the mouse. The read stops 4 residues short of the end of the CDR3; the missing end is completed from the germline J gene. This sample also contains other DNA sequences that code for the same CDR3. The gene calls are TRBV31 and TRBJ2-1, with D perhaps matching TRBD1 (6 bases). The germline V gene encodes CDR1 GKSSPN and CDR2 SITVG. CDR3 length equals 14 residues. Deletions cut 0 bases from V and 5 bases from J, with 11 bases between. CDR3 bases read: TGTGCCTGGAGTCTTCAGGGGCTGGATGCT. Its translation: CAWSLQGLDA. The entire CDR3 reads CAWSLQGLDAEQFF.

In this sample, this clone turned up a few times. Gene names and germline match the mouse. The CDR3 end falls 3 residues outside the read, so it is completed with the germline J gene. This rearrangement joins TRBV13-1 to TRBJ1-6, with 8 bases fitting TRBD1. TRBJ1-6 is an open reading frame whose function is uncertain. From germline, CDR1 is NSHNY and CDR2 SYGAGN. V trimming: 4 bases; J trimming: 9 bases; junction bases outside the gene matches: 3. CDR3 size: 13 residues. The DNA read from the CDR3 is TGTGCCAGCAGTACACAGGGGGTTTCGCCC. Translating it yields CASSTQGVSP. The whole CDR3 is CASSTQGVSPLYF.

This clone has only a few counts. Genes and germline come from the mouse. The read terminates 4 residues ahead of where the CDR3 ends, so the germline J gene completes it. This chain joins TRBV1 and TRBJ2-5; no firm D call. Germline V lookup: CDR1 NSQYPW, CDR2 LRSPGD (reference sequence). The CDR3 contains 13 residues. Trimming left V 2 bases short and J 2 bases short, with 5 bases between. The covered CDR3 bases are TGCACCTGCAGTGCACAGTTCCAAGAC. Its translation is CTCSAQFQD. The whole CDR3 sequence reads CTCSAQFQDTQYF.

The table lists this clone with a few counts. Genes and germline are mouse. The read finishes 4 residues shy of the CDR3 end, and the germline J gene is used to complete it. V usage is TRBV17 and J usage is TRBJ2-1, with TRBD2 identical over 12 bases. The germline CDR1 and CDR2 sequences are MNHDT and YYDKIL. The CDR3 spans 16 residues. V lost 0 bases, J lost 6 bases, and 3 bases stayed unmatched. The sequenced part of the CDR3 DNA is TGTGCTAGCAGTAGAGATCGGGACTGGGGGGTTGCT. Protein product: CASSRDRDWGVA. The full CDR3 protein reads CASSRDRDWGVAEQFF.

Concerning this clone: Genes and germline come from the mouse. Sequencing ends 4 residues short of the CDR3 end; the germline J gene provides the rest. V and J are TRBV13-3 and TRBJ2-5, with 7 positions matching TRBD2. The CDR3 consists of 13 residues. Per the germline V gene, CDR1 is NNHDY and CDR2 is SYVADS. The CDR3 reads CASTEWGEDTQYF. Incomplete CDR3 DNA: TGTGCCAGCACCGAATGGGGGGAAGAC.

To note about this clone: Germline and genes here are mouse. The read comes to an end 4 residues before the CDR3 does, leaving the germline J gene to fill in the end. The chain couples TRBV3 to TRBJ2-1, with 11 nucleotides matching TRBD2. Germline CDR1 and CDR2: SNHLY and FYNGKV (reference sequence). The CDR3 is 16 amino acids. With V trimmed by 1 base and J by 6 bases, 5 bases remained unmatched. Incomplete CDR3 DNA: TGTGCCAGCAGCTTAGAACTGGGGGGGCGCGGTGCT. Its protein product is CASSLELGGRGA. The whole CDR3 region reads CASSLELGGRGAEQFF.

This clone showed up just a few times. Genes and germline are mouse. Read coverage stops 4 residues before the CDR3 terminus; the germline J gene supplies the remainder. Other DNA sequences within the sample encode an identical CDR3. V is TRBV19 and J is TRBJ2-3, with 8 positions matching TRBD2. The V gene's germline CDR1 is FNHDT and CDR2 SITEND (reference sequence). Trimming took 5 bases from V and 0 from J; bases not matched to a gene: 8. CDR3 length equals 16 residues. The CDR3 bases that were read are TGTGCCAGCAGCCTCCGGACTGGGTCTAGTGCAGAA. This translates into CASSLRTGSSAE. The CDR3 as a whole reads CASSLRTGSSAETLYF.

This clone was counted only a few times. Mouse gene names apply. Read sequence stops 4 residues before the CDR3 end, and the germline J gene provides the missing end. The rearrangement uses TRBV19 and TRBJ2-2; possibly TRBD2 for D (7 bases). Trimming removed 5 bases from V and 4 bases from J, with 18 bases in between. Germline CDR1 reads FNHDT; CDR2 reads SITEND (reference sequence). There are 16 residues in the CDR3. The CDR3 loop is CASRHIGGRRTGQLYF. CDR3 bases read: TGTGCCAGCAGGCACATCGGGGGGCGCCGCACCGGG.

Remarks on this clone: The gene symbols are mouse symbols. The read falls 4 residues short of the CDR3 end, and the missing part is taken from the germline J gene. The chain has TRBV5 and TRBJ2-5, with 7 positions matching TRBD2. The CDR3 totals 16 residues. Germline V gives CDR1 LGHNA, CDR2 YNLKQL (reference sequence). This CDR3 is CASSQDAGGFKDTQYF. The part of the CDR3 DNA that was read is TGTGCCAGCAGCCAAGATGCGGGGGGGTTCAAAGAC.

This clone was detected only a few times. Mouse gene names and germline throughout. Other DNA sequences in the same sample also yield this CDR3. This CDR3 reads CASSPRDKNSDYTF. Partial CDR3 DNA: TGTGCCAGCAGTCCCCGGGACAAAAACTCC. The chain uses TRBV19 and TRBJ1-2; D might be TRBD1 (6 bases). The CDR3 end is not reached by the read, which stops 4 residues before it; the germline J gene fills it in. Trimming took off 4 bases at V and 1 base at J, with 11 bases between the two ends. This CDR3 comprises 14 residues. Germline V gene lookup returns CDR1 FNHDT and CDR2 SITEND (reference sequence).

This clone has only a few counts. Each gene name is a mouse one. The read finishes 4 residues shy of the CDR3 end, and the germline J gene is used to complete it. V usage is TRBV5 and J usage is TRBJ2-1; 10 positions match TRBD1. There are 16 residues in the CDR3. Germline CDR1 LGHNA, CDR2 YNLKQL (reference sequence). The V and J ends lost 4 bases and 1 base, in that order; junction bases with no gene match: 4. CDR3 residues: CASSRPGQGNYAEQFF. The CDR3 DNA, read in part, is TGTGCCAGCAGCCGGCCGGGACAGGGGAACTATGCT.

This clone showed up just a few times. Each gene name is a mouse one. Coverage ceases 4 residues before the CDR3 finishes, and the germline J gene fills in the end. This sample also contains other DNA sequences that code for the same CDR3. This rearrangement joins TRBV13-1 to TRBJ2-7, with D perhaps matching TRBD1 (6 bases). The CDR3 runs 13 residues. Germline CDR1 and CDR2: NSHNY and SYGAGN. Trimming took 2 bases from V and 3 from J, leaving 9 bases between them. The CDR3 bases that were read are TGTGCCAGCAGTGAAGACAGGATCTAT. Its translation is CASSEDRIY. The whole CDR3 protein reads CASSEDRIYEQYF.

Comments on this clone: The gene symbols are mouse symbols. The missing CDR3 end, 4 residues past where the read stops, is filled in from the germline J gene. The chain joins TRBV1 to TRBJ1-1; D not certain. The CDR3 sequence is 11 residues long. The germline CDR1 and CDR2 sequences are NSQYPW and LRSPGD (reference sequence). The covered CDR3 bases are TGCACCTGCAGTGCCACACCA. As protein: CTCSATP. The full-length CDR3 reads as CTCSATPEVFF.

Points on this clone: Mouse gene names apply. The sequenced fragment ends 3 residues before the CDR3 boundary, so the rest is inferred from the germline J gene. The V call is TRBV13-1, the J call TRBJ1-6; tentatively, D is TRBD1 (5 bases). TRBJ1-6 falls under the ORF class, with uncertain function. The germline V and J ends were trimmed by 3 bases and 4 bases, with 8 bases remaining between them. The CDR3 is made up of 14 amino acids. Germline V CDR1 and CDR2: NSHNY, SYGAGN. The CDR3 here is CASSGGDYNSPLYF. CDR3 DNA, as far as it was read: TGTGCCAGCAGTGGGGGGGATTATAATTCGCCC.

This clone has a count of ten or more. All gene names here are mouse names. The CDR3 extends 4 residues past the end of the read, so its final part is completed from the germline J gene. The V gene is TRBV19, the J gene TRBJ2-2, with 11 bases lining up with TRBD2. CDR3 size: 17 residues. V gave up 2 bases and J gave up 2 bases; unmatched junction bases: 5. CDR1 and CDR2 from the germline V gene are FNHDT and SITEND (reference sequence). CDR3 bases read: TGTGCCAGCAGTATGCCGGGACTGGGGGAGAACACCGGG. It yields the protein CASSMPGLGENTG. In full, the CDR3 reads CASSMPGLGENTGQLYF.

Remarks on this clone: Germline and genes: mouse. The read terminates 4 residues ahead of where the CDR3 ends, so the germline J gene completes it. Within the sample, other DNA sequences also encode this same CDR3. The genes are TRBV19 and TRBJ2-3, with D possibly being TRBD1 (6 bases). Germline V gene sequence: CDR1 FNHDT, CDR2 SITEND (reference sequence). The CDR3 consists of 14 residues. V dropped 3 bases and J dropped 0 bases, with 8 bases sitting between them. The sequenced part of the CDR3 DNA is TGTGCCAGCAGTAGACAGGATAGTGCAGAA. It specifies CASSRQDSAE. The full-length CDR3 reads as CASSRQDSAETLYF.

Remarks on this clone: Mouse germline and gene names are used. The read terminates 4 residues before the CDR3 end, so the remaining end is supplied by the germline J gene. The chain couples TRBV5 to TRBJ2-2, with 7 bases fitting TRBD1. The germline V gene encodes CDR1 LGHNA and CDR2 YNLKQL (reference sequence). This CDR3 has 14 amino acids. V lost 4 bases to trimming and J lost 2 bases; unmatched junction nucleotides: 1. The CDR3 sequence is CASSPRGNTGQLYF. The sequenced CDR3 bases are TGTGCCAGCAGCCCCAGGGGGAACACCGGG.

A note on this clone: Germline and genes: mouse. Sequencing ends 4 residues short of the CDR3 end; the germline J gene provides the rest. This chain links TRBV13-3 with TRBJ2-3, with 14 bases matching TRBD2. V shed 4 bases and J 3 bases; nucleotides not matched to a gene: 4. From germline, CDR1 is NNHDY and CDR2 SYVADS. The CDR3 runs 16 residues. The sequenced CDR3 bases are TGTGCCAGCAGTCGGGACTGGGGGGGCGCGGCAGAA. Protein: CASSRDWGGAAE. The whole CDR3 sequence is CASSRDWGGAAETLYF.

This clone occurred a few times. The gene names given are mouse names. CDR3 sequence reads: CTCSADMGTPLYF. Partial CDR3 DNA: TGCACCTGCAGTGCAGATATGGGGACGCCC. V usage is TRBV1 and J usage is TRBJ1-6, with D unresolved. The DNA ends 3 residues before the CDR3 does, and the rest of the CDR3 is filled in from the germline J gene. TRBJ1-6 is assigned to the ORF class and has an uncertain function. Germline lookup yields CDR1 NSQYPW and CDR2 LRSPGD (reference sequence). V lost 0 bases, J lost 11 bases, and 8 bases lay in between. This CDR3 is built from 13 residues.